This is a list of T cell receptor beta chains from one sample in a study of cytomegalovirus exposure and HLA in healthy donors. Clones were read by immunoSEQ multiplex PCR, and TCRdb kept only the in-frame ones, dropping some. The sample consists of about 150,000 clones, over 75% of them appearing once. Specimen: PBMCs. The receptors derive from a woman aged 40 to 49 in good health and CMV-seronegative. The CDR3 runs from the conserved cysteine through the conserved F or W. The order of the fields is CDR3 DNA, CDR3 protein, clone size, V gene, J gene, D gene. A D gene is named only where the DNA matches it firmly. Part of the rows lack a size; the others show once, few, many or a class for expanded clones.

DNA: TGTGCCAGCAGTGGGACAGGGAAAACTGAAGCTTTCTTT
CDR3: CASSGTGKTEAFF
size: -
V: TRBV6-6
J: TRBJ1-1
D: TRBD1

DNA: TGTGCCATCAGTGAGGGACAATTCGATGGCTACACCTTC
CDR3: CAISEGQFDGYTF
size: -
V: TRBV10-3
J: TRBJ1-2
D: -

DNA: TGTGCCAGTAGTCCCCAAGGAGTGGGGGGCTCTGGAAACACCATATATTTT
CDR3: CASSPQGVGGSGNTIYF
size: -
V: TRBV19
J: TRBJ1-3
D: -

DNA: TGTGCCAGCAGCACCTACTTAGCCTACGAGCAGTACTTC
CDR3: CASSTYLAYEQYF
size: few
V: TRBV7-2
J: TRBJ2-7
D: -

DNA: TGTGCCAGCAGTCCGGACAGTTTGGGGTACTATGGCTACACCTTC
CDR3: CASSPDSLGYYGYTF
size: -
V: TRBV28
J: TRBJ1-2
D: -

DNA: TGTGCCAGCAGCTTACCGGGACAGGGCCTCTACGAGCAGTACTTC
CDR3: CASSLPGQGLYEQYF
size: -
V: TRBV11-3
J: TRBJ2-7
D: TRBD1

DNA: TGTGCCAGCAGTTACGAGCGGATGGGAACAGATACGCAGTATTTT
CDR3: CASSYERMGTDTQYF
size: once
V: TRBV6-5
J: TRBJ2-3
D: -

DNA: TGTGCCAGCAGCTTAGTCGGCAGGGCGCTCACTGAAGCTTTCTTT
CDR3: CASSLVGRALTEAFF
size: -
V: TRBV7-9
J: TRBJ1-1
D: -

DNA: TGTGCCAGCAGCCTGGGGCCCATGGTCAATGAGCAGTTCTTC
CDR3: CASSLGPMVNEQFF
size: -
V: TRBV11-3
J: TRBJ2-1
D: -

DNA: TGTGCCAGCAGCCATTTGACAGGGGACGGCTACACCTTC
CDR3: CASSHLTGDGYTF
size: -
V: TRBV11-2
J: TRBJ1-2
D: TRBD1

DNA: TGTGCCAGCAGCTTAGGGAGGACCGGGGAGCTGTTTTTT
CDR3: CASSLGRTGELFF
size: -
V: TRBV7-3
J: TRBJ2-2
D: -

DNA: TGTGCCAGCAGCTTACTAGCGGGAGGATTTAGCAATGAGCAGTTCTTC
CDR3: CASSLLAGGFSNEQFF
size: -
V: TRBV11-2
J: TRBJ2-1
D: TRBD2

DNA: TGTGCCAGCAGCATCCAGACTAGCGGGAGGAAAACCCAGTACTTC
CDR3: CASSIQTSGRKTQYF
size: -
V: TRBV21-1
J: TRBJ2-5
D: -

DNA: TGTGCCATCGGTACTGGGGAGGCCTATGGCTACACCTTC
CDR3: CAIGTGEAYGYTF
size: -
V: TRBV10-3
J: TRBJ1-2
D: -

DNA: TGTGCCAGTAGGTTACAGGGCCAAATAGCCTACGAGCAGTACTTC
CDR3: CASRLQGQIAYEQYF
size: -
V: TRBV19
J: TRBJ2-7
D: -

DNA: TGTGCCACCCCCCGGGCGGGACAGCACTATGGCTACACCTTC
CDR3: CATPRAGQHYGYTF
size: -
V: TRBV10-3
J: TRBJ1-2
D: TRBD1

DNA: TGTGCCAGCAGTGATTCCAGGAACACCGGGGAGCTGTTTTTT
CDR3: CASSDSRNTGELFF
size: -
V: TRBV2
J: TRBJ2-2
D: -

DNA: TGTGCCAGCATAGCGGGAGAGAACACCGGGGAGCTGTTTTTT
CDR3: CASIAGENTGELFF
size: -
V: TRBV2
J: TRBJ2-2
D: TRBD2

DNA: TGTGCCAGCAGTTTATCAAGAGGGGGCGGTGGCTACACCTTC
CDR3: CASSLSRGGGGYTF
size: -
V: TRBV27
J: TRBJ1-2
D: TRBD1

DNA: TGTGCCAGCAGTCCTAGGACAGTTACAGATACGCAGTATTTT
CDR3: CASSPRTVTDTQYF
size: -
V: TRBV27
J: TRBJ2-3
D: -

DNA: TGTGCCAGTAGTCCAAGGGGGCAGGGGGCGACCTACAATGAGCAGTTCTTC
CDR3: CASSPRGQGATYNEQFF
size: -
V: TRBV19
J: TRBJ2-1
D: TRBD1

DNA: TGTGCCAGCAGCTTGGAACTAGCGGGGCTTCTAAGCTCCTACAATGAGCAGTTCTTC
CDR3: CASSLELAGLLSSYNEQFF
size: -
V: TRBV5-6
J: TRBJ2-1
D: TRBD2

DNA: TGTGCCAGCAATACCCCTGCGGGAGGGACCGGGGAGCTGTTTTTT
CDR3: CASNTPAGGTGELFF
size: -
V: TRBV2
J: TRBJ2-2
D: TRBD2

DNA: TGTGCCAGCAGCTTAATGGCTAGCGGACTCCAAGAGACCCAGTACTTC
CDR3: CASSLMASGLQETQYF
size: few
V: TRBV7-8
J: TRBJ2-5
D: TRBD2

DNA: TGTTCCAGCAACAGGTTCCAAGAGACCCAGTACTTC
CDR3: CSSNRFQETQYF
size: -
V: TRBV7-9
J: TRBJ2-5
D: -

DNA: TGTGCCAGCAGCCTGGACAGGGATCGGCAGTTCTTC
CDR3: CASSLDRDRQFF
size: -
V: TRBV7-8
J: TRBJ2-1
D: TRBD1

DNA: TGTGCCAGCAGCGTAGATTCTGGCTCCTACGGCGGCGAGCAGTTCTTC
CDR3: CASSVDSGSYGGEQFF
size: -
V: TRBV9
J: TRBJ2-1
D: -

DNA: TGTGCCACCAGCAGAGACGACTTGACAGGGGGAGGAGAAAAACTGTTTTTT
CDR3: CATSRDDLTGGGEKLFF
size: -
V: TRBV15
J: TRBJ1-4
D: TRBD1

DNA: TGTGCCAGCAGCCGCGGGGCTATAACAGGGGATGGCTACACCTTC
CDR3: CASSRGAITGDGYTF
size: -
V: TRBV9
J: TRBJ1-2
D: TRBD1

DNA: TGCGCCAGCAGCTTGGAAGGGGAAGGGCAGTTCTTC
CDR3: CASSLEGEGQFF
size: once
V: TRBV5-1
J: TRBJ2-1
D: -

DNA: TGTGCCAGCAGTGAAGCCTTTCACACCGGGGAGCTGTTTTTT
CDR3: CASSEAFHTGELFF
size: -
V: TRBV2
J: TRBJ2-2
D: -